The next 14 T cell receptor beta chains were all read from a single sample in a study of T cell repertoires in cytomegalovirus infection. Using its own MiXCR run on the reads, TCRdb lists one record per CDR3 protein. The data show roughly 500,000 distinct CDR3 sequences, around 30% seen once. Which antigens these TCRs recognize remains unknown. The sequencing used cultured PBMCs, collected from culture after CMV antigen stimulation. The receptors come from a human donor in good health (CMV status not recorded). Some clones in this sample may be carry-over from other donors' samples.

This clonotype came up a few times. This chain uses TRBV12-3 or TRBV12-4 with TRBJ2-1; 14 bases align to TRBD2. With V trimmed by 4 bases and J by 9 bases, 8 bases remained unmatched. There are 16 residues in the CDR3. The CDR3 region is CASSSTGTSGSGEQFF. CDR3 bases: TGTGCCAGCAGTTCAACCGGGACTAGCGGGAGCGGTGAGCAGTTCTTC.

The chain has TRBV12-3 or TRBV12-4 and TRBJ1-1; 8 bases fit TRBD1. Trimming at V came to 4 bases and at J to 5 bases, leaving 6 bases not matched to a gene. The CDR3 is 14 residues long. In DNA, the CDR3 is TGTGCCAGCAGTTGGACAGGGACGAGGACTGAAGCTTTCTTT. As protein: CASSWTGTRTEAFF.

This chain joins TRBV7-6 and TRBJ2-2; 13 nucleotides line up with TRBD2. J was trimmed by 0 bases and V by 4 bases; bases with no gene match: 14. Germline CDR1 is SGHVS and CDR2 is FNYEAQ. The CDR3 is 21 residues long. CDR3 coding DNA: TGTGCCAGCAGCTCCAACATTGGGGTCGGACTAGCGGGAGCGAACACCGGGGAGCTGTTTTTT. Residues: CASSSNIGVGLAGANTGELFF.

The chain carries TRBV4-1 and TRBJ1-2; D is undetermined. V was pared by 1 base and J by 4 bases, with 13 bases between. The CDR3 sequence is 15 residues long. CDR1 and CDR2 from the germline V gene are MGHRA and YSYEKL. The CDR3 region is CASSQGANPIYGYTF. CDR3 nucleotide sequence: TGCGCCAGCAGCCAAGGGGCGAATCCTATCTATGGCTACACCTTC.

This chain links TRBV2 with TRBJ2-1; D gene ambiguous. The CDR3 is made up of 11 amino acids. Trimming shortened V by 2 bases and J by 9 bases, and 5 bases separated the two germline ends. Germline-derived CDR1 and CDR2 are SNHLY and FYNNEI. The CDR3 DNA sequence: TGTGCCAGCAGTGAAACCCGTGAGCAGTTCTTC. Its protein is CASSETREQFF.

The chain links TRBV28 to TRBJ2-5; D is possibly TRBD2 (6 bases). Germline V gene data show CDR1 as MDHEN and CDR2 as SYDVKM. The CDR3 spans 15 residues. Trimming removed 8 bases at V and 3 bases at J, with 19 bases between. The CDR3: CASQPLGGEEETQYF. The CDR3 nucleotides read TGTGCCAGCCAACCCCTAGGAGGGGAAGAAGAGACCCAGTACTTC.

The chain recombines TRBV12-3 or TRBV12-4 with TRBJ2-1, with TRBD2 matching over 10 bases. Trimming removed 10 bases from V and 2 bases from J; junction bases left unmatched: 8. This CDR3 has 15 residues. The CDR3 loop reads CAIFTGTSAYNEQFF. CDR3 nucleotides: TGTGCCATCTTTACCGGGACTAGCGCCTACAATGAGCAGTTCTTC.

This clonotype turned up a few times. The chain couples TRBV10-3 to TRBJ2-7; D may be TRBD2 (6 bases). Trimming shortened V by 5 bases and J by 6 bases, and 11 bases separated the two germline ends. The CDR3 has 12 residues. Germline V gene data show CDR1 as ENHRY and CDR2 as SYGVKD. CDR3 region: CAISPGGAEQYV. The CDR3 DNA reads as TGTGCCATCAGTCCTGGAGGGGCCGAGCAGTACGTC.

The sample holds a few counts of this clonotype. The CDR3 protein is CAWCIDRGGGYTF. The CDR3 nucleotides read TGTGCCTGGTGTATTGACAGGGGAGGAGGCTACACCTTC. This chain joins TRBV30 and TRBJ1-2, with 8 bases fitting TRBD1. Germline CDR1 and CDR2: GTSNPN and SVGIG (reference sequence). This CDR3 comprises 13 residues. The junction had 10 bases not matched to a gene; V was cut back by 5 bases and J by 8 bases.

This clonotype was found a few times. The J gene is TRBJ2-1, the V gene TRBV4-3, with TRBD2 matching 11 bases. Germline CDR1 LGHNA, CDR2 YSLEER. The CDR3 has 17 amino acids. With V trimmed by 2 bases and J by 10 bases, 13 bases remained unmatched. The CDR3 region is CASSQLIAGGPSGEQFF. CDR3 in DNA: TGCGCCAGCAGCCAACTCATAGCGGGAGGGCCGTCCGGCGAGCAGTTCTTC.

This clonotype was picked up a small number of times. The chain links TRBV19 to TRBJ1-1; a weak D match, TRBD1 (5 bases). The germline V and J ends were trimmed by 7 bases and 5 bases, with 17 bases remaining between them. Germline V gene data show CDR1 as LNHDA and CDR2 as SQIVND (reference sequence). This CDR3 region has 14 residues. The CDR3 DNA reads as TGTGCCAGTACCTATCCGACAGCACGTACTGAAGCTTTCTTT. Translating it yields CASTYPTARTEAFF.

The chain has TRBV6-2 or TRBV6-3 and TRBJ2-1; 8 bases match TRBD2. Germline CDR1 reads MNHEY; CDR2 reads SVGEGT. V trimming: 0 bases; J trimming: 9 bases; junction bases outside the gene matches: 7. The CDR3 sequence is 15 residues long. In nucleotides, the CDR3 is TGTGCCAGCAGTTACTCGAGCCGGGAGGGGCGTGAGCAGTTCTTC. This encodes CASSYSSREGREQFF.

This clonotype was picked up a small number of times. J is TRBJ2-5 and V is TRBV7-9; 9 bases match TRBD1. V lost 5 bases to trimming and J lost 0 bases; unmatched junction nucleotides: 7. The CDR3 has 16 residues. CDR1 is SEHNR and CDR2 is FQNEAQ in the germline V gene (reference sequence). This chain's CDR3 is CASSPRTGAYQETQYF. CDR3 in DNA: TGTGCCAGCAGCCCCCGGACAGGGGCGTACCAAGAGACCCAGTACTTC.

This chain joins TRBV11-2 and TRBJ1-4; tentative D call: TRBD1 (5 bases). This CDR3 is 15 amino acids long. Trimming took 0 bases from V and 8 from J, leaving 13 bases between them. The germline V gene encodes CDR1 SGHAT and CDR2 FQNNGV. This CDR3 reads CASSLDRAGSEKLFF. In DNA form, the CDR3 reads TGTGCCAGCAGCTTAGACAGGGCAGGTTCGGAAAAACTGTTTTTT.